This is a list of T cell receptor beta chains from one sample in a study of blood T cell repertoires in COVID-19. Repertoires were generated with immunoSEQ multiplex PCR, while TCRdb's copy carries only in-frame clones and drops some. Here the sample spans roughly 220,000 clones, about four fifths being singletons. The sequenced material came from peripheral blood. Receptors originate from a woman aged 30 to 39 who had recovered from COVID-19. CDR3s include the opening cysteine and the closing phenylalanine or tryptophan. Each record gives: V gene, clone size, D gene, J gene, CDR3 DNA, CDR3 protein. D genes are given only for firm matches. The listing skips clone size in some rows; elsewhere it reads once, few, many or a size class.

>TRBV5-4|few|NA|TRBJ1-6
TGTGCCAGCAGCTTGAACAGAGATTCACCCCTCCACTTT
CASSLNRDSPLHF
>TRBV5-1|NA|TRBD1|TRBJ1-4
TGCGCCAGCAGCACAGCCGGGACAGGGGTTGAAAAACTGTTTTTT
CASSTAGTGVEKLFF
>TRBV7-3|NA|NA|TRBJ2-1
TGTGCCAGCAGCTTACAGGCGGGGGAGCAGTTCTTC
CASSLQAGEQFF
>TRBV7-9|NA|NA|TRBJ1-2
TGTGCCAGCAGCTTACGGTCGGGCTATGGCTACACCTTC
CASSLRSGYGYTF
>TRBV2|NA|NA|TRBJ2-3
TGTGCCAGCAGGATGACAGACGCTAGCACAGATACGCAGTATTTT
CASRMTDASTDTQYF
>TRBV3-1/TRBV3-2|once|TRBD1|TRBJ1-4
TGTGCCAGCAGCCACGGGACAGGGGTGGGGGAACTGTTTTTT
CASSHGTGVGELFF
>TRBV30|NA|NA|TRBJ2-1
TGTGCCTGCGACCTAGGGGGCTCCTACAATGAGCAGTTCTTC
CACDLGGSYNEQFF
>TRBV5-5|NA|NA|TRBJ2-7
TGTGCCAGCAGCGACTCCCCCTACGAGCAGTACTTC
CASSDSPYEQYF
>TRBV6-2/TRBV6-3|NA|NA|TRBJ2-7
TGTGCCAGCAGTTACCCTTCGTACGAGCAGTACTTC
CASSYPSYEQYF
>TRBV5-6|NA|NA|TRBJ1-1
TGTGCCAGCAGCTGGGGAGGGGACCCCTCTCGGGCTTTCTTT
CASSWGGDPSRAFF
>TRBV9|NA|TRBD1|TRBJ1-3
TGTGCCAGCAGCGTAACGGGACAGGGAAACACCATATATTTT
CASSVTGQGNTIYF
>TRBV24-1|NA|NA|TRBJ1-2
TGTGCCACCAGTCTTCCGGGGTATTTCTATGGCTACACCTTC
CATSLPGYFYGYTF
>TRBV6-4|once|NA|TRBJ2-1
TGTGCCAGCAGCGCCTCGCGGCCCCAGTATGAGCAGTTCTTC
CASSASRPQYEQFF
>TRBV11-2|NA|TRBD2|TRBJ2-5
TGTGCCAGCAGCTCTATTCGGGGGGTGAGGGAGACCCAGTACTTC
CASSSIRGVRETQYF
>TRBV6-1|NA|NA|TRBJ2-3
TGTGCCAGCAGTGAAAATGTCAACACAGATACGCAGTATTTT
CASSENVNTDTQYF
>TRBV24-1|NA|NA|TRBJ2-1
TGTGCCACCAGTGATAGTGGGCTAATGGAGCAGTTCTTC
CATSDSGLMEQFF
>TRBV9|few|TRBD1|TRBJ2-1
TGTGCCAGCAGTTACTCCCCCGGGACAGGGGTCTACAATGAGCAGTTCTTC
CASSYSPGTGVYNEQFF
>TRBV6-5|NA|NA|TRBJ1-5
TGTGCCAGCAGCTCGAGGCAGAATCAGCCCCAGCATTTT
CASSSRQNQPQHF
>TRBV28|NA|TRBD2|TRBJ2-7
TGTGCCAGCAGTCGACCGGGACTAGCGAGTTACGAGCAGTACTTC
CASSRPGLASYEQYF
>TRBV7-9|NA|NA|TRBJ2-7
TGTGCCAGCAGCTTGGGAAGAGGGGGTGTTCCCTACGAGCAGTACTTC
CASSLGRGGVPYEQYF
>TRBV11-1|NA|NA|TRBJ1-2
TGTGCCAGCAGCCCAGCTTTGGAGACTGTCTATGGTGGCTACACCTTC
CASSPALETVYGGYTF
>TRBV7-9|NA|NA|TRBJ2-5
TGTGCCAGCAGCTTAGTTGGGGGCCGAGAGACCCAGTACTTC
CASSLVGGRETQYF
>TRBV5-5|NA|NA|TRBJ2-2
TGTGCCAGCAGCTTGGCCGCCGGCACCGGGGAGCTGTTTTTT
CASSLAAGTGELFF
>TRBV19|NA|NA|TRBJ2-7
TGTGCCAGTAGTATAGGATGGGCAGGAGGGTTCGAGCAGTACTTC
CASSIGWAGGFEQYF
>TRBV19|NA|NA|TRBJ2-3
TGTGCCAGTAGCGTAGAACCCACAGATACGCAGTATTTT
CASSVEPTDTQYF
>TRBV28|once|NA|TRBJ2-4
TGTGCCAGCAGCTCAACAGGGAGGGGGGACATTCAGTACTTC
CASSSTGRGDIQYF
>TRBV28|NA|NA|TRBJ2-7
TGTGCCAGCAGTTACACCACCGAATCCTACGAGCAGTACTTC
CASSYTTESYEQYF
>TRBV6-1|NA|TRBD2|TRBJ2-2
TGTGCCAGCAGTGAACTAGCGGGAGGGCCCGGGGAGCTGTTTTTT
CASSELAGGPGELFF
>TRBV7-9|once|NA|TRBJ2-5
TGTGCCAGCAGCTTAGTGGGCAGCAAAGAGACCCAGTACTTC
CASSLVGSKETQYF
>TRBV27|NA|TRBD1|TRBJ2-2
TGTGCCAGCAGTACAAGGACAGGCAACACCGGGGAGCTGTTTTTT
CASSTRTGNTGELFF
>TRBV9|once|TRBD2|TRBJ2-7
TGTGCCAGCAGCGCTACCACTAGCGGAGCCTACGAGCAGTACTTC
CASSATTSGAYEQYF
>TRBV27|NA|NA|TRBJ1-2
TGTGCCAGCAGTCTAAAAACGGGACTTTTGTATGGCTACACCTTC
CASSLKTGLLYGYTF
>TRBV5-4|NA|NA|TRBJ2-7
TGTGCCAGCAGCTTTGGTACCAGGGTCCACGAGCAGTACTTC
CASSFGTRVHEQYF
>TRBV25-1|once|NA|TRBJ1-6
TGTGCCAGCAGTGGTCTGAGCTCCTATAATTCACCCCTCCACTTT
CASSGLSSYNSPLHF
>TRBV5-1|NA|TRBD1|TRBJ2-2
TGCGCCAGCAGCGAGACAGGGGCGTCGGACACCGGGGAGCTGTTTTTT
CASSETGASDTGELFF
>TRBV3-1/TRBV3-2|NA|TRBD2|TRBJ2-1
TGTGCCAGCAGCCAAGATCTAGGATTAGCGGGAAACAATGAGCAGTTCTTC
CASSQDLGLAGNNEQFF
>TRBV2|once|NA|TRBJ1-5
TGTGCCAGCAGTGTCAGGGAAGATCAGCCCCAGCATTTT
CASSVREDQPQHF
>TRBV11-2|once|NA|TRBJ2-7
TGTGCCAGCAGCTTAGGGCAGTCCTACGAGCAGTACTTC
CASSLGQSYEQYF
>TRBV5-6|NA|TRBD1|TRBJ2-3
TGTGCCAGCAGCTTGCTCGCGACAGGGAAAGGATGGGATACGCAGTATTTT
CASSLLATGKGWDTQYF
>TRBV10-1|few|NA|TRBJ2-2
TGCGCCAGCACTTCAGGGCAAAACACCGGGGAGCTGTTTTTT
CASTSGQNTGELFF
>TRBV9|few|NA|TRBJ2-1
TGTGCCAGCAGCGTAGCGGGAGATGGCAATGAGCAGTTCTTC
CASSVAGDGNEQFF
>TRBV9|NA|NA|TRBJ2-5
TGTGCCAGCAGCGTAAGCACTAGCCAAGAGACCCAGTACTTC
CASSVSTSQETQYF
>TRBV30|NA|TRBD1|TRBJ1-6
TGTGCCGGTCGGACAGGAGCTAATTCACCCCTCCACTTT
CAGRTGANSPLHF
>TRBV9|many|NA|TRBJ2-5
TGTGCCAGCAGTTCCGACCAAGAGACCCAGTACTTC
CASSSDQETQYF
>TRBV28|NA|TRBD1|TRBJ1-1
TGTGCCAGTTCCGGGACAGCGAACACTGAAGCTTTCTTT
CASSGTANTEAFF
>TRBV14|NA|TRBD1|TRBJ2-1
TGTGCCAGCAGCCAAGGTATCCCGACAGGGTTTTACAATGAGCAGTTCTTC
CASSQGIPTGFYNEQFF
>TRBV4-1|NA|TRBD1|TRBJ2-3
TGCGCCAGCAGCCTCCGGACAGGGGAGTTCACAGATACGCAGTATTTT
CASSLRTGEFTDTQYF
>TRBV11-3|NA|NA|TRBJ2-2
TGTGCCAGCAGCCTCGGGGTTTCCGGGGAGCTGTTTTTT
CASSLGVSGELFF
>TRBV5-1|few|NA|TRBJ2-2
TGCGCCAGCAGCTCGGGTGGGACTTACCCTTTAAGGGAGCTGTTTTTT
CASSSGGTYPLRELFF
>TRBV11-3|few|TRBD2|TRBJ2-1
TGTGCCAGCAGCTTATATAGCGGGAGCAATGAGCAGTTCTTC
CASSLYSGSNEQFF
>TRBV9|NA|NA|TRBJ1-2
TGTGCCAGCAGCCCCACCCCGTTGGTCGGAGACTATGGCTACACCTTC
CASSPTPLVGDYGYTF
>TRBV14|NA|NA|TRBJ2-7
TGTGCCAGCAGCCAAGATTTTAGCAGTTTCCCCTACGAGCAGTACTTC
CASSQDFSSFPYEQYF
>TRBV28|NA|NA|TRBJ1-1
TGTGCCAGCAGTTTATCGGCAGGGTTAGATAGATCTGGTTTCTTT
CASSLSAGLDRSGFF
>TRBV5-1|NA|NA|TRBJ1-1
TGCGCCAGCAGCCCAATTACACCCTCGAACACTGAAGCTTTCTTT
CASSPITPSNTEAFF
>TRBV2|many|NA|TRBJ1-6
TGTGCCAGCAGTCTGGAGACAGGATCGAGCTCCTATAATTCACCCCTCCACTTT
CASSLETGSSSYNSPLHF